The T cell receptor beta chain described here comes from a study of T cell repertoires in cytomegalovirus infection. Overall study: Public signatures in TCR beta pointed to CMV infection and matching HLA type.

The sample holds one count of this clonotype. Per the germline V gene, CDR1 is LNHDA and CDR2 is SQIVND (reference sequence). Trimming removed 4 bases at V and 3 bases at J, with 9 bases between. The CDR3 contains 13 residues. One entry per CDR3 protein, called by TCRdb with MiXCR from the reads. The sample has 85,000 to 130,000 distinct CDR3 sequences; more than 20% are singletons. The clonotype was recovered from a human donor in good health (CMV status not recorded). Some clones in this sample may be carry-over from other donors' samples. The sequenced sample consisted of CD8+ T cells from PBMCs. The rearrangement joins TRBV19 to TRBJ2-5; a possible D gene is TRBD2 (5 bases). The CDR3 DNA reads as TGTGCCAGTAGTACCGGGATAGAAGAGACCCAGTACTTC. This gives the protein CASSTGIEETQYF.